The rows below give T cell receptor beta chains drawn from one sample of a study of Ad26.COV2.S vaccination and SARS-CoV-2 variants. Profiling relied on immunoSEQ multiplex PCR, and the TCRdb table lists in-frame clones only, not all of them. The sample carries approximately 350,000 clones, 83% recorded once. The sample in question was peripheral blood, obtained in a trial of Ad26.COV2.S vaccine versus placebo. The receptors come from a person between 18 and 65 years old who received the Ad26.COV2.S COVID-19 vaccine or a placebo. The CDR3 runs from the conserved cysteine through the conserved F or W. D genes are given only for firm matches. Clone size is given for some rows only: seen once, a few or many times, or a class if the clone is expanded.

J: TRBJ2-7; V: TRBV7-9; size: NA; D: TRBD2; CDR3: CASSSTSVLSYEQYF; DNA: TGTGCCAGCAGCAGTACTAGCGTGTTATCCTACGAGCAGTACTTC
J: TRBJ1-2; V: TRBV7-2; size: NA; D: TRBD1; CDR3: CASSQRQGAKGYTF; DNA: TGTGCCAGCAGCCAGAGACAGGGGGCGAAGGGCTACACCTTC
J: TRBJ1-6; V: TRBV9; size: NA; D: TRBD1; CDR3: CASSDGDSYSYNSPLHF; DNA: TGTGCCAGCAGCGATGGGGACAGCTACTCCTATAATTCACCCCTCCACTTT
J: TRBJ1-5; V: TRBV5-1; size: NA; D: TRBD1; CDR3: CASSTGGSNQPQHF; DNA: TGCGCCAGCAGCACAGGGGGCAGCAATCAGCCCCAGCATTTT
J: TRBJ1-6; V: TRBV5-1; size: few; D: NA; CDR3: CASSLSGVPLHF; DNA: TGCGCCAGCAGCTTGTCAGGGGTGCCTCTCCACTTT
J: TRBJ1-2; V: TRBV29-1; size: NA; D: NA; CDR3: CSVDGQVGGSGYTF; DNA: TGCAGCGTTGATGGGCAGGTCGGTGGTAGTGGCTACACCTTC
J: TRBJ2-1; V: TRBV7-2; size: NA; D: NA; CDR3: CASSSSRGTYNEQFF; DNA: TGTGCCAGCAGCTCGTCGAGGGGGACCTACAATGAGCAGTTCTTC
J: TRBJ2-5; V: TRBV12-3/TRBV12-4; size: NA; D: NA; CDR3: CASSLRRVETQYF; DNA: TGTGCCAGCAGTTTACGTAGGGTAGAGACCCAGTACTTC
J: TRBJ1-1; V: TRBV18; size: NA; D: NA; CDR3: CASSPQETMNTEAFF; DNA: TGTGCCAGCTCACCTCAGGAGACAATGAACACTGAAGCTTTCTTT
J: TRBJ1-1; V: TRBV6-5; size: NA; D: NA; CDR3: CASSYSKWAEAFF; DNA: TGTGCCAGCAGTTACTCGAAATGGGCTGAAGCTTTCTTT
J: TRBJ2-7; V: TRBV11-2; size: NA; D: NA; CDR3: CASTPGGGEQYF; DNA: TGTGCCAGCACCCCTGGAGGGGGCGAGCAGTACTTC
J: TRBJ2-7; V: TRBV5-5; size: NA; D: NA; CDR3: CASSLVQYEQYF; DNA: TGTGCCAGCAGCTTGGTTCAATACGAGCAGTACTTC
J: TRBJ1-1; V: TRBV15; size: NA; D: NA; CDR3: CATSRDPGLMNTEAFF; DNA: TGTGCCACCAGCAGAGATCCGGGACTGATGAACACTGAAGCTTTCTTT
J: TRBJ2-3; V: TRBV9; size: NA; D: NA; CDR3: CASSDGQTTDTQYF; DNA: TGTGCCAGCAGCGACGGACAGACCACAGATACGCAGTATTTT
J: TRBJ2-4; V: TRBV2; size: once; D: NA; CDR3: CASSLDAFGIQYF; DNA: TGTGCCAGCAGCCTAGACGCATTCGGCATTCAGTACTTC